One and the same sample provided the 29 T cell receptor beta chains below, sequenced in a study of identical twins. TCRdb re-analysed the 5' RACE reads in MiXCR, keeping a single row per CDR3 protein. Here the sample spans about 890,000 distinct CDR3 sequences, over 9% being singletons. This sample was also put to use in a study of yellow fever vaccine responses in identical twins.

Input material: PBMCs. These receptors came from a woman younger than 30 in good health.

The chain is built from TRBV6-1 and TRBJ2-3; 7 positions match TRBD2. Germline CDR1 and CDR2: MNHNS and SASEGT. J gave up 12 bases and V 6 bases, and 12 bases lay outside the gene matches. This CDR3 region has 13 residues. The DNA of the CDR3 is TGTGCCAGCAGCGCCTCGGGACTATCTAATCAGTATTTT. Amino acids: CASSASGLSNQYF.

V usage is TRBV29-1 and J usage is TRBJ2-1, with TRBD2 matching over 12 bases. Losses at the gene ends were 3 bases for V and 14 bases for J; bases not matched to a gene: 11. Germline values: CDR1 SQVTM, CDR2 ANQGSEA. The CDR3 is made up of 14 amino acids. CDR3 residues: CSVELLAGGGQEFF. CDR3 coding DNA: TGCAGCGTTGAGTTGCTAGCGGGAGGGGGTCAGGAGTTCTTC.

This clonotype was observed a few times. The chain couples TRBV24-1 to TRBJ2-2; TRBD1 matches at 8 bases. Germline lookup yields CDR1 KGHDR and CDR2 SFDVKD. V dropped 10 bases and J dropped 5; count of bases not matched to a gene: 8. This CDR3 is built from 14 residues. The CDR3: CATRGQGITGELFF. The CDR3 DNA sequence: TGTGCCACAAGAGGACAGGGTATAACCGGGGAGCTGTTTTTT.

This clonotype was observed a handful of times. The genes are TRBV5-5 and TRBJ2-2; D is unresolved. Germline V gives CDR1 SGHKS, CDR2 YYEKEE (reference sequence). Trimming left V 0 bases short and J 3 bases short, with 18 bases between. CDR3 length: 18 residues. The CDR3, as DNA: TGTGCCAGCAGCTTGGGGAGAAAACAACTTATATACACCGGGGAGCTGTTTTTT. It encodes CASSLGRKQLIYTGELFF.

The genes are TRBV5-5 and TRBJ2-2; no clear D. V lost 0 bases to trimming and J lost 0 bases, with 6 bases between them. The CDR3 consists of 15 residues. CDR1 and CDR2 from the germline V gene are SGHKS and YYEKEE (reference sequence). In nucleotides, the CDR3 is TGTGCCAGCAGCTTGGGGGTATCGAACACCGGGGAGCTGTTTTTT. It specifies CASSLGVSNTGELFF.

This clonotype was seen repeatedly, ten times or more. This sequence joins TRBV20-1 and TRBJ2-4; tentatively, D is TRBD1 (5 bases). V lost 3 bases and J lost 0, with 30 bases in between. In germline, CDR1 is DFQATT, CDR2 SNEGSKA (reference sequence). The CDR3 is 21 residues long. The CDR3: CSASRGIPAYYEKLAKNIQYF. CDR3 sequence (DNA): TGCAGTGCTAGTAGGGGAATTCCAGCCTACTACGAGAAATTAGCCAAAAACATTCAGTACTTC.

This clonotype occurred a few times. J is TRBJ2-7 and V is TRBV5-1; TRBD1 might be the D (6 bases). CDR1 SGHRS and CDR2 YFSETQ come from the germline V gene. The CDR3 covers 13 residues. Trimming stripped 4 bases from V and 1 base from J, with 9 bases between. The CDR3 bases are TGCGCCAGCAGCCCGGACAGATCCTACGAGCAGTACTTC. Protein product: CASSPDRSYEQYF.

This clonotype occurred a few times. This chain uses TRBV7-7 with TRBJ1-6; D gene unclear. Trimming shortened V by 8 bases and J by 10 bases, and 12 bases separated the two germline ends. Germline-derived CDR1 and CDR2 are SSHAT and FNYEAQ (reference sequence). The CDR3 covers 12 residues. CDR3: CASHSPGSPLHF. CDR3 sequence (DNA): TGTGCCAGCCATTCCCCCGGATCACCCCTCCACTTT.

This clonotype has just a few counts. Here the CDR3 DNA reads TGTGCCAGCGTTCTTAGAGGCACCGGGGAGCTGTTTTTT. Its protein product is CASVLRGTGELFF. The chain couples TRBV6-5 to TRBJ2-2, with D unclear. CDR1 MNHEY and CDR2 SVGAGI come from the germline V gene. The V gene lost 8 bases and the J gene lost 4 bases, with 11 bases spanning the gap. The CDR3 is made up of 13 amino acids.

This chain uses TRBV5-1 with TRBJ2-3; 14 nucleotides match TRBD2. The germline CDR1 and CDR2 sequences are SGHRS and YFSETQ. V dropped 3 bases and J dropped 1; count of bases not matched to a gene: 4. The CDR3 runs 17 residues. CDR3 sequence reads: CASSSTTSGRGTDTQYF. The DNA for the CDR3 is TGCGCCAGCAGCTCGACGACTAGCGGGAGGGGCACAGATACGCAGTATTTT.

This clonotype showed up just a few times. The V call is TRBV9, the J call TRBJ1-3, with TRBD1 identical over 7 bases. CDR3 length: 16 amino acids. The junction had 7 bases not matched to a gene; V was cut back by 4 bases and J by 0 bases. The germline V gene has CDR1 SGDLS and CDR2 YYNGEE. DNA for the CDR3: TGTGCCAGCAGCCCCCGGGGACAGTACTCTGGAAACACCATATATTTT. Encoded protein: CASSPRGQYSGNTIYF.

This clonotype was picked up many times. The genes are TRBV5-1 and TRBJ1-2; 7 bases match TRBD1. After removal of 5 bases from V and 4 bases from J, the junction contained 5 bases not matched to a gene. Germline V gene sequence: CDR1 SGHRS, CDR2 YFSETQ. CDR3 length equals 13 residues. The CDR3 spells CASSTGQSYGYTF. CDR3 coding DNA: TGCGCCAGCAGTACGGGACAGTCCTATGGCTACACCTTC.

This rearrangement joins TRBV6-5 to TRBJ2-3; 9 nucleotides align to TRBD1. The ends lost 1 base at V and 2 bases at J; junction bases unmatched: 10. CDR1 and CDR2 from the germline V gene are MNHEY and SVGAGI. The CDR3 loop spans 18 amino acids. For the CDR3, the DNA is TGTGCCAGCAGTTACTTTGGGAGACAGGGGGATTACACAGATACGCAGTATTTT. Protein product: CASSYFGRQGDYTDTQYF.

This clonotype was counted ten times or more. The chain carries TRBV11-3 and TRBJ2-3, with no clear D. CDR1 is SGHNT, CDR2 YENEEA, per germline. This CDR3 has 15 residues. The V end was cut by 3 bases, the J end by 4 bases, with 14 bases between. This CDR3 reads CASSFVQSTSDTQYF. The CDR3 DNA sequence: TGTGCCAGCAGCTTTGTACAGTCCACTTCAGATACGCAGTATTTT.

This chain joins TRBV7-9 and TRBJ1-4; possibly TRBD1 for D (5 bases). The V end lost 2 bases, the J end lost 4 bases, and 8 bases lay between the germline ends. Germline V gives CDR1 SEHNR, CDR2 FQNEAQ (reference sequence). The CDR3 is 14 amino acids. CDR3 residues: CASSLQGINEKLFF. Here the CDR3 DNA reads TGTGCCAGCAGCTTACAGGGTATTAATGAAAAACTGTTTTTT.

This clonotype was counted at least ten times. The chain recombines TRBV12-3 or TRBV12-4 with TRBJ2-7; 14 bases fit TRBD2. This CDR3 is built from 16 residues. Germline trimming cut 4 bases from V and 5 bases from J; bases unmatched to any gene: 7. The CDR3 DNA sequence: TGTGCCAGCAGTTCCTCGGGACTAGCGGGAGCAGACGAGCAGTACTTC. Its translation is CASSSSGLAGADEQYF.

This clonotype was found a few times. V usage is TRBV7-6 and J usage is TRBJ2-5; D may correspond to TRBD1 or TRBD2 (5 bases each). Germline CDR1 is SGHVS and CDR2 is FNYEAQ. The CDR3 spans 15 residues. Trimming cost V 5 bases and J 1 base, with 14 bases left between them. CDR3 bases: TGTGCCAGCAGCGTTCGGGGCAGAGGCCAAGAGACCCAGTACTTC. The encoded protein is CASSVRGRGQETQYF.

This CDR3 reads CSAMGTSGTYEQYF. CDR3 sequence (DNA): TGCAGTGCTATGGGGACTAGCGGGACCTACGAGCAGTACTTC. This chain joins TRBV20-1 and TRBJ2-7; 13 positions match TRBD2. CDR1 is DFQATT and CDR2 is SNEGSKA in the germline V gene (reference sequence). V lost 4 bases, J lost 2 bases, and 2 bases stayed unmatched. The length of the CDR3 is 14 residues.

Only a few counts were recorded for this clonotype. The V and J genes are TRBV19 and TRBJ1-2; no clear D. CDR1 and CDR2 from the germline V gene are LNHDA and SQIVND (reference sequence). Trimming left V 5 bases short and J 5 bases short, with 12 bases between. This CDR3 has 13 amino acids. CDR3 residues: CASSRGLPYGYTF. In DNA, the CDR3 is TGTGCCAGTAGTCGTGGTCTTCCGTATGGCTACACCTTC.

The rearrangement links TRBV19 to TRBJ1-5, with D unclear. CDR3 length: 17 residues. Germline CDR1 reads LNHDA; CDR2 reads SQIVND (reference sequence). Trimming pared 6 bases from V and 0 bases from J, leaving 18 bases between. The CDR3 sequence: CASSLVDSQPSNQPQHF. In DNA form, the CDR3 reads TGTGCCAGTAGCCTGGTGGATTCTCAACCTAGCAATCAGCCCCAGCATTTT.

This clonotype was picked up a small number of times. The gene calls are TRBV4-1 and TRBJ2-7; TRBD1 aligns across 9 bases. CDR1 and CDR2 (germline): MGHRA, YSYEKL. This CDR3 contains 18 residues. The J segment lost 2 bases and the V segment lost 0 bases, leaving 11 bases of the junction unmatched. CDR3 sequence reads: CASSQDKTGTGNPYEQYF. CDR3 DNA sequence: TGCGCCAGCAGCCAAGATAAAACCGGGACAGGGAATCCCTACGAGCAGTACTTC.

CDR3 sequence reads: CASSSRTGVSYEQYF. The DNA for the CDR3 is TGTGCCAGCAGTTCCCGGACAGGGGTTTCCTACGAGCAGTACTTC. The V and J genes are TRBV12-3 or TRBV12-4 and TRBJ2-7, with 9 bases lining up with TRBD1. The junction had 5 bases not matched to a gene; V was cut back by 4 bases and J by 1 base. There are 15 residues in the CDR3.

This clonotype has just a few counts. The J gene is TRBJ2-5, the V gene TRBV29-1, with D unresolved. CDR3 length: 13 residues. Germline assignment: CDR1 SQVTM and CDR2 ANQGSEA. Between the trimmed V and J ends, which lost 4 bases and 5 bases, there was a span of 14 bases. This CDR3 reads CSVVVGIWETQYF. DNA of the CDR3: TGCAGCGTTGTAGTTGGGATTTGGGAGACCCAGTACTTC.

This chain joins TRBV28 and TRBJ2-7, with 7 bases fitting TRBD1. Germline CDR1 and CDR2: MDHEN and SYDVKM. The J segment lost 0 bases and the V segment lost 6 bases, leaving 8 bases of the junction unmatched. There are 15 residues in the CDR3. The CDR3 coding sequence is TGTGCCAGCAGCCCTGACAGGGAAGGCTCCTACGAGCAGTACGTC. Its translation is CASSPDREGSYEQYV.

This clonotype was detected only a few times. The chain recombines TRBV19 with TRBJ1-4; D not resolved. The length of the CDR3 is 15 residues. The germline gives CDR1 LNHDA, CDR2 SQIVND (reference sequence). The V end was cut by 3 bases, the J end by 0 bases, with 8 bases between. The CDR3 spells CASSMWETTNEKLFF. Written as DNA, the CDR3 is TGTGCCAGTAGTATGTGGGAGACAACTAATGAAAAACTGTTTTTT.

V is TRBV20-1 and J is TRBJ1-1; D unclear. V was trimmed by 0 bases and J by 0 bases, leaving 14 bases between them. Germline values: CDR1 DFQATT, CDR2 SNEGSKA (reference sequence). The CDR3 extends over 16 amino acids. The CDR3: CSARDGRVGMNTEAFF. The CDR3 DNA sequence: TGCAGTGCTAGAGATGGGCGGGTGGGCATGAACACTGAAGCTTTCTTT.

This clonotype occurred many times. V usage is TRBV24-1 and J usage is TRBJ1-1; D possibly corresponds to TRBD1 (6 bases). Trimming stripped 9 bases from V and 6 bases from J, with 10 bases between. The CDR3 is made up of 11 amino acids. Germline CDR1 KGHDR, CDR2 SFDVKD. CDR3 DNA sequence: TGTGCCACCCGAGGGGGATCTGAAGCTTTCTTT. It yields the protein CATRGGSEAFF.

This clonotype has more than one count but fewer than ten. The gene calls are TRBV7-8 and TRBJ2-7; possible D gene TRBD1, 5 bases. The CDR3 sequence is 16 residues long. The germline CDR1 and CDR2 sequences are SGHVS and FQNEAQ. The V end was cut by 3 bases, the J end by 9 bases, with 24 bases between. The CDR3 spells CASSLGPKAPPQGQYF. The DNA of the CDR3 is TGTGCCAGCAGCTTGGGGCCCAAAGCGCCTCCCCAAGGGCAGTACTTC. Full variable domain (remainder filled in from reference TRBV7-8 and TRBJ2-7): GAGVSQSPRYKVAKRGQDVALRCDPISGHVSLFWYQQALGQGPEFLTYFQNEAQLDKSGLPSDRFFAERPEGSVSTLKIQRTQQEDSAVYLCASSLGPKAPPQGQYFGPGTRLTVT.

The rearrangement uses TRBV6-1 and TRBJ1-5, with D possibly TRBD1 on 6 matching bases. Trimming pared 6 bases from V and 2 bases from J, leaving 17 bases between. CDR1 is MNHNS and CDR2 is SASEGT in the germline V gene. The CDR3 length is 16 residues. CDR3 residues: CASSRTGLEGNQPQHF. Here the CDR3 DNA reads TGTGCCAGCAGCAGAACAGGGCTGGAGGGCAATCAGCCCCAGCATTTT.